This passage covers 29 T cell receptor beta chains from one sample sequenced in a study of blood T cell repertoires in COVID-19. Measured with immunoSEQ multiplex PCR; TCRdb has only the in-frame clones, and not every one. This repertoire shows 150,000 to 200,000 clones, 80% to 90% found once; its top ten account for roughly 2.2%. Input material: peripheral blood. All receptors come from a man between 65 and 85 years old with active or convalescent COVID-19.

This chain uses TRBV19 with TRBJ1-3; 7 nucleotides agree with TRBD1. J was trimmed by 1 base and V by 10 bases; bases with no gene match: 4. The CDR3 has 13 residues. Germline lookup yields CDR1 LNHDA and CDR2 SQIVND (reference sequence). CDR3 DNA: TGTGCCACGGGGACAGATTCTGGAAACACCATATATTTT. It codes for CATGTDSGNTIYF.

The rearrangement links TRBV28 to TRBJ1-6; 7 bases line up with TRBD1. The CDR3 is 15 residues long. The V gene's germline CDR1 is MDHEN and CDR2 SYDVKM. Trimming took 6 bases from V and 1 from J; bases not matched to a gene: 3. This CDR3 is CASRGGASYNSPLHF. The CDR3 bases are TGTGCCAGCAGAGGGGGCGCATCCTATAATTCACCCCTCCACTTT.

The chain has TRBV27 and TRBJ1-5, with 7 bases matching TRBD1. The CDR3 consists of 14 residues. The V and J ends lost 6 bases and 6 bases, in that order; junction bases with no gene match: 8. CDR1 and CDR2 (germline): MNHEY, SMNVEV (reference sequence). In DNA form, the CDR3 reads TGTGCCAGCAGCCACCAACAGGGGAGTCAGCCCCAGCATTTT. Translated: CASSHQQGSQPQHF.

The chain links TRBV7-2 to TRBJ2-3, with D maybe TRBD1 (6 bases). The CDR3 consists of 19 residues. CDR1 is SGHTA, CDR2 FQGNSA, per germline. Trimming pared 0 bases from V and 1 base from J, leaving 20 bases between. DNA for the CDR3: TGTGCCAGCAGCTTAGCGATGGGGGCCCCAGGGCTCGGCACAGATACGCAGTATTTT. This codes for CASSLAMGAPGLGTDTQYF.

The J gene is TRBJ1-4, the V gene TRBV10-3; D perhaps matches TRBD1 (5 bases). V was clipped by 2 bases and J by 7 bases, with 17 bases between them. This CDR3 is built from 16 residues. Germline values: CDR1 ENHRY, CDR2 SYGVKD. The CDR3 spells CAISEPAGGEGEKLFF. The CDR3 nucleotides are TGTGCCATCAGTGAGCCTGCCGGGGGGGAGGGTGAAAAACTGTTTTTT.

V is TRBV14 and J is TRBJ2-6; TRBD1 agrees at 12 bases. Germline V CDR1 and CDR2: SGHDN, FVKESK. This CDR3 is 17 amino acids long. V shed 6 bases, J shed 4 bases, and the junction held 7 bases outside the gene matches. Here the CDR3 reads CASRSGQGAWGANVLTF. CDR3 DNA: TGTGCCAGCAGATCGGGACAGGGGGCGTGGGGGGCCAACGTCCTGACTTTC.

The gene calls are TRBV30 and TRBJ2-7; TRBD1 matches 9 bases. This CDR3 comprises 15 residues. Trimming took 0 bases from V and 4 from J; bases not matched to a gene: 7. Germline assignment: CDR1 GTSNPN and CDR2 SVGIG (reference sequence). The CDR3 loop reads CAWSVLGQGKYEQYF. The DNA of the CDR3 is TGTGCCTGGAGTGTACTGGGACAGGGTAAATACGAGCAGTACTTC.

This clone has a single count. The rearrangement joins TRBV20-1 to TRBJ2-1; 10 bases are shared with TRBD2. V trimming: 3 bases; J trimming: 4 bases; junction bases outside the gene matches: 9. The CDR3 totals 16 residues. Germline loops: CDR1 DFQATT, CDR2 SNEGSKA (reference sequence). Here the CDR3 DNA reads TGCAGTGCTAGTAGCGGGGGGCGCCCAGGGTACAATGAGCAGTTCTTC. Protein: CSASSGGRPGYNEQFF.

The chain employs TRBV2 and TRBJ1-2; D gene ambiguous. Trimming took 3 bases from V and 0 from J, leaving 8 bases between them. Germline CDR1 SNHLY, CDR2 FYNNEI. CDR3 length equals 14 residues. CDR3 DNA: TGTGCCAGCAGTGAGGCGGAAACTAACTATGGCTACACCTTC. Its translation is CASSEAETNYGYTF. Variable domain in full (rest from reference TRBV2 and TRBJ1-2): EPEVTQTPSHQVTQMGQEVILRCVPISNHLYFYWYRQILGQKVEFLVSFYNNEISEKSEIFDDQFSVERPDGSNFTLKIRSTKLEDSAMYFCASSEAETNYGYTFGSGTRLTVV.

This clone was found a few times. CDR3 residues: CATNRGPYEQYF. The CDR3, as DNA: TGTGCCACTAACAGGGGTCCCTACGAGCAGTACTTC. The chain carries TRBV6-5 and TRBJ2-7; 7 positions agree with TRBD1. CDR1 MNHEY and CDR2 SVGAGI come from the germline V gene. Trimming at V came to 10 bases and at J to 2 bases, leaving 5 bases not matched to a gene. The CDR3 length is 12 residues.

The chain joins TRBV11-2 to TRBJ2-5; tentative D call: TRBD2 (5 bases). Trimming pared 6 bases from V and 3 bases from J, leaving 14 bases between. Germline loops: CDR1 SGHAT, CDR2 FQNNGV. CDR3 length equals 14 residues. CDR3 bases: TGTGCCAGCAGATCACTCCGGGGAAAAGAGACCCAGTACTTC. Translation: CASRSLRGKETQYF.

The J gene is TRBJ2-2, the V gene TRBV19; 10 bases agree with TRBD1. The V gene's germline CDR1 is LNHDA and CDR2 SQIVND (reference sequence). The CDR3 totals 18 residues. Trimming cost V 5 bases and J 4 bases; bases outside gene matches: 13. The CDR3 protein is CASSPRDRGLGPTGELFF. As DNA, the CDR3 is TGTGCCAGTAGTCCCCGGGACAGGGGACTAGGCCCCACCGGGGAGCTGTTTTTT.

CDR3 nucleotide sequence: TGTGCCAGCAGCAGCAGACTAGCGGATCCCGGATTGGTTGAGCAGTTCTTC. It is translated as CASSSRLADPGLVEQFF. This chain uses TRBV7-2 with TRBJ2-1; 9 positions agree with TRBD2. The V gene end was trimmed by 5 bases and the J gene end by 9 bases; junction bases not matched to a gene: 17. This CDR3 spans 17 amino acids. In germline, CDR1 is SGHTA, CDR2 FQGNSA.

This clone was counted once. The gene calls are TRBV7-6 and TRBJ1-6; 8 bases map to TRBD1. J gave up 4 bases and V 5 bases, and 4 bases lay outside the gene matches. CDR3 size: 15 residues. The V gene's germline CDR1 is SGHVS and CDR2 FNYEAQ. This CDR3 is CASSTGQGYNSPLHF. Written as DNA, the CDR3 is TGTGCCAGCAGCACCGGACAGGGATATAATTCACCCCTCCACTTT.

The CDR3 sequence is CASSPPLRGGYTF. In nucleotides, the CDR3 is TGTGCCAGCTCACCACCGTTGCGAGGTGGCTACACCTTC. This sequence joins TRBV18 and TRBJ1-2; unclear D gene. V was pared by 0 bases and J by 7 bases, with 9 bases between. Germline CDR1 and CDR2: KGHSH and LQKENI. The CDR3 contains 13 residues.

This chain links TRBV7-2 with TRBJ2-7; 8 nucleotides line up with TRBD2. Looked up from germline, CDR1 is SGHTA and CDR2 is FQGNSA. The CDR3 sequence is 15 residues long. The V segment lost 5 bases and the J segment 6 bases; nucleotides outside the gene matches: 12. CDR3 sequence: CASSKGSGLAPEQYF. The CDR3 DNA reads TGTGCCAGCAGCAAAGGCTCTGGACTAGCCCCCGAGCAGTACTTC.

The chain uses TRBV6-5 and TRBJ2-1; TRBD2 matches at 10 bases. Per germline, CDR1 MNHEY and CDR2 SVGAGI. This CDR3 contains 14 residues. J lost 10 bases, V lost 5 bases, and 8 bases had no gene match. The CDR3 protein is CASSRQREGLEQFF. The CDR3 region has the DNA TGTGCCAGCAGTCGCCAGCGGGAGGGCCTGGAGCAGTTCTTC.

The rearrangement links TRBV10-2 to TRBJ2-7; D might be TRBD1 (5 bases). CDR1 is WSHSY, CDR2 SAAADI, per germline. This CDR3 is 13 amino acids long. Between the trimmed V and J ends, which lost 7 bases and 1 base, there was a span of 11 bases. CDR3 region: CASTGQLSYEQYF. As DNA, the CDR3 is TGCGCCAGCACCGGACAACTGTCCTACGAGCAGTACTTC.

V is TRBV30 and J is TRBJ2-2; the D gene is possibly TRBD1 (5 bases). Germline lookup yields CDR1 GTSNPN and CDR2 SVGIG (reference sequence). V was clipped by 4 bases and J by 1 base, with 7 bases between them. The CDR3 length is 13 residues. DNA of the CDR3: TGTGCCTGGAATGACAGGAACACCGGGGAGCTGTTTTTT. It yields the protein CAWNDRNTGELFF.

The count of this clone is one. The chain has TRBV6-2 or TRBV6-3 and TRBJ2-3; 12 positions match TRBD2. The V gene's germline CDR1 is MNHEY and CDR2 SVGEGT. Trimming removed 5 bases from V and 8 bases from J; junction bases left unmatched: 5. CDR3 length: 14 amino acids. CDR3 sequence reads: CASSRLAGEGTQYF. The CDR3 bases are TGTGCCAGCAGTCGACTAGCGGGAGAGGGTACGCAGTATTTT.

This chain joins TRBV19 and TRBJ1-3, with D hard to call. Germline CDR1 and CDR2: LNHDA and SQIVND (reference sequence). The CDR3 spans 15 residues. Trimming took 6 bases from V and 3 from J, leaving 15 bases between them. As DNA, the CDR3 is TGTGCCAGTAGCCTAATCGGGTCCGGTGGAAACACCATATATTTT. This sequence encodes CASSLIGSGGNTIYF. The full variable domain, rest sourced from reference TRBV19 and TRBJ1-3, is DGGITQSPKYLFRKEGQNVTLSCEQNLNHDAMYWYRQDPGQGLRLIYYSQIVNDFQKGDIAEGYSVSREKKESFPLTVTSAQKNPTAFYLCASSLIGSGGNTIYFGEGSWLTVV.

This chain connects TRBV11-2 to TRBJ1-2; 7 nucleotides line up with TRBD1. J lost 3 bases, V lost 4 bases, and 5 bases had no gene match. The CDR3 is 14 residues long. CDR1 is SGHAT, CDR2 FQNNGV, per germline. CDR3 DNA sequence: TGTGCCAGCAGCTCCCAGGGGGGCTACTATGGCTACACCTTC. This sequence encodes CASSSQGGYYGYTF.

The chain combines TRBV19 with TRBJ2-7, with D possibly TRBD1 on 6 matching bases. Germline assignment: CDR1 LNHDA and CDR2 SQIVND (reference sequence). The CDR3 consists of 14 residues. V lost 4 bases and J 1 base, leaving 11 bases between the germline ends. DNA of the CDR3: TGTGCCAGTAGTACCAGGACAGTGTCCTACGAGCAGTACTTC. It is translated as CASSTRTVSYEQYF.

The chain links TRBV27 to TRBJ2-1; possible D gene TRBD2, 6 bases. V was trimmed by 1 base and J by 4 bases, leaving 14 bases between them. The CDR3 spans 16 residues. Germline CDR1 is MNHEY and CDR2 is SMNVEV (reference sequence). The CDR3 DNA follows: TGTGCCAGCAGTTTATACGGGGGATTGTCTTACAATGAGCAGTTCTTC. Translated, it gives CASSLYGGLSYNEQFF.

V and J are TRBV30 and TRBJ2-3, with D unresolved. Trimming cost V 5 bases and J 4 bases, with 7 bases left between them. CDR3 length: 11 amino acids. Germline V gene lookup returns CDR1 GTSNPN and CDR2 SVGIG (reference sequence). The CDR3 DNA sequence: TGTGCCTGGGGATCATCAGATACGCAGTATTTT. It translates to CAWGSSDTQYF.

This clone was observed a single time. The rearrangement joins TRBV19 to TRBJ2-1, with 11 bases matching TRBD2. In germline, CDR1 is LNHDA, CDR2 SQIVND (reference sequence). This CDR3 region has 15 residues. The trim removed 3 bases at V and 6 bases at J, leaving 4 bases unmatched. CDR3 region: CASSITSGSFNEQFF. Written as DNA, the CDR3 is TGTGCCAGTAGTATTACTAGCGGGAGTTTCAATGAGCAGTTCTTC.

The V and J genes are TRBV9 and TRBJ2-1, with no clear D. The CDR3 spans 12 residues. V lost 3 bases and J 7 bases, leaving 8 bases between the germline ends. Germline lookup yields CDR1 SGDLS and CDR2 YYNGEE. The CDR3 coding sequence is TGTGCCAGCAGCGAACGACATAATGAGCAGTTCTTC. Translation: CASSERHNEQFF.

The chain uses TRBV21-1 and TRBJ2-1; the D segment call TRBD1 is taken from the table without a DNA check. TRBV21-1 is a pseudogene segment. This CDR3 is 17 amino acids long. This CDR3 is CASREGRDRASYNEQFF. The CDR3 region has the DNA TGTGCCAGCAGGGAAGGGCGAGACAGGGCATCCTACAATGAGCAGTTCTTC.

The V and J genes are TRBV15 and TRBJ2-1; D may be TRBD1 (6 bases). CDR1 and CDR2 from the germline V gene are LNHNV and YYDKDF (reference sequence). V was trimmed by 0 bases and J by 14 bases, leaving 11 bases between them. CDR3 length: 12 residues. CDR3 region: CATSRDNRVKFF. The CDR3 nucleotides are TGTGCCACCAGCAGAGATAACAGGGTTAAGTTCTTC. Based on the CDR3 plus reference TRBV15 and TRBJ2-1, the full variable domain is DAMVIQNPRYQVTQFGKPVTLSCSQTLNHNVMYWYQQKSSQAPKLLFHYYDKDFNNEADTPDNFQSRRPNTSFCFLDIRSPGLGDTAMYLCATSRDNRVKFFGPGTRLTVL.